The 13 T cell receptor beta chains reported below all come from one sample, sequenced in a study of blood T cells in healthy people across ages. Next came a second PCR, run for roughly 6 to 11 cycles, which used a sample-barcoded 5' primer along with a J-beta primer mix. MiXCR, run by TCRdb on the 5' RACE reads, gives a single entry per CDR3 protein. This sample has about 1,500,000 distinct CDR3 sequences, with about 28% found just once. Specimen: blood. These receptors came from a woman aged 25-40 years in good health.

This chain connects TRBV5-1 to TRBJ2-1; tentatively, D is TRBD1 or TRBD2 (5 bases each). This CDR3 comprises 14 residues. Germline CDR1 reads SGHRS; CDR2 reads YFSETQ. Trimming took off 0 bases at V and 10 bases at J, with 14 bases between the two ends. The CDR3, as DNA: TGCGCCAGCAGCTTGGCCGAGGGACCCCACGAGCAGTTCTTC. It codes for CASSLAEGPHEQFF.

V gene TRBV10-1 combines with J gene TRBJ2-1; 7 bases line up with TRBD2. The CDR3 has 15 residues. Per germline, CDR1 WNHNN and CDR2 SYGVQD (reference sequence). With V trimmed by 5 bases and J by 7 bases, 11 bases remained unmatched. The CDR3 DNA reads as TGCGCCAGCAGTCCTGGGACTTGGCGGGGGAATGAGCAGTTCTTC. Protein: CASSPGTWRGNEQFF.

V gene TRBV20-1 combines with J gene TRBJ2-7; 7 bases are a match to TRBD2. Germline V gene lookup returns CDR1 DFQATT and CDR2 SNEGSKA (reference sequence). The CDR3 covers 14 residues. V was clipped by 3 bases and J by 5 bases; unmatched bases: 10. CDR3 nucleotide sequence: TGCAGTGCTAGTCCCGGCGGGAGTGGTAACGAGCAGTACTTC. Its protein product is CSASPGGSGNEQYF.

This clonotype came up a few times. CDR3 DNA: TGTGCCAGCAGCTTAGGTGGGTCCCAGACCCATGAGCAGTTCTTC. The encoded protein is CASSLGGSQTHEQFF. The chain has TRBV7-2 and TRBJ2-1; D is uncertain. The germline gives CDR1 SGHTA, CDR2 FQGNSA. With 1 base removed from V and 8 bases from J, the gap between germline ends came to 15 bases. This CDR3 has 15 residues.

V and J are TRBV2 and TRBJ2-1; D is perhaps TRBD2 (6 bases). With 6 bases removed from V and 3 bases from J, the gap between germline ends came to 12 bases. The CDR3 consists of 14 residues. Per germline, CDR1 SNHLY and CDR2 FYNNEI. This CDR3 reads CASRDLTSYNEQFF. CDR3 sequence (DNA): TGTGCCAGCAGGGATCTGACTAGCTACAATGAGCAGTTCTTC.

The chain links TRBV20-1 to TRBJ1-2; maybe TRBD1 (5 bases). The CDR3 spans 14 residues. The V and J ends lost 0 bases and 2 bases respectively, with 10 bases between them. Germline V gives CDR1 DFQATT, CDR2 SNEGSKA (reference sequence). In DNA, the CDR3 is TGCAGTGCTAGAGAAGTACGGGGGAACTATGGCTACACCTTC. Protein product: CSAREVRGNYGYTF.

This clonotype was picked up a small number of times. The CDR3 region is CASRRTSGYEQFF. DNA for the CDR3: TGTGCCAGCAGAAGGACTAGCGGCTATGAGCAGTTCTTC. The chain carries TRBV7-2 and TRBJ2-1; the match to TRBD2 covers 10 bases. Trimming cost V 6 bases and J 8 bases; bases outside gene matches: 4. Germline V gene sequence: CDR1 SGHTA, CDR2 FQGNSA. The CDR3 is 13 amino acids.

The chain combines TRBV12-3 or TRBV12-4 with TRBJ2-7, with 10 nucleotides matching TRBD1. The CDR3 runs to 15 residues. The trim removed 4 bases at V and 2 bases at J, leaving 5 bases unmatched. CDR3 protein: CASSSFGTGAYEQYF. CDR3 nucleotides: TGTGCCAGCAGTTCCTTCGGGACAGGGGCCTACGAGCAGTACTTC.

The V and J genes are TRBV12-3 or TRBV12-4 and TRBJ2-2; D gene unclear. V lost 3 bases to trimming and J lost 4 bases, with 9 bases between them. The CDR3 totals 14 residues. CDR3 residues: CASSFRPGTGELFF. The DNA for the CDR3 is TGTGCCAGCAGTTTTCGCCCGGGCACCGGGGAGCTGTTTTTT.

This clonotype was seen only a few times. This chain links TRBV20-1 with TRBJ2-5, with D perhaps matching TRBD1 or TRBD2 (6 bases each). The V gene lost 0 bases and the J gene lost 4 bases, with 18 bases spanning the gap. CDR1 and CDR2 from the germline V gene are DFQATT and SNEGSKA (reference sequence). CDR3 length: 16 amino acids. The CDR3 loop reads CSARDHGGGLPETQYF. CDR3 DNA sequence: TGCAGTGCTAGAGATCATGGAGGGGGACTTCCAGAGACCCAGTACTTC.

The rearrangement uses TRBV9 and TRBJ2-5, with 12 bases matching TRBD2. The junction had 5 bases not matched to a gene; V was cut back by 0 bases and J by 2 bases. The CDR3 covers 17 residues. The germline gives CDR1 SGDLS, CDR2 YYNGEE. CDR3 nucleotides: TGTGCCAGCAGCGTAGCCCTCGGACTAGCGGGGCAAGAGACCCAGTACTTC. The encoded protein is CASSVALGLAGQETQYF. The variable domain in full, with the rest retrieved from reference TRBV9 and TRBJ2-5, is DSGVTQTPKHLITATGQRVTLRCSPRSGDLSVYWYQQSLDQGLQFLIQYYNGEERAKGNILERFSAQQFPDLHSELNLSSLELGDSALYFCASSVALGLAGQETQYFGPGTRLLVL.

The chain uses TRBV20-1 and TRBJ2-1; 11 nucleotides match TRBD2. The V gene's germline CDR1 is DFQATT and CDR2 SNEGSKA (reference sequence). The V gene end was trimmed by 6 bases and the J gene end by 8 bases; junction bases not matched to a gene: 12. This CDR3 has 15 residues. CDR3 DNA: TGCAGTGCGACCTTAGCGGGAGGGTCCGTGGATGAGCAGTTCTTC. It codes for CSATLAGGSVDEQFF.

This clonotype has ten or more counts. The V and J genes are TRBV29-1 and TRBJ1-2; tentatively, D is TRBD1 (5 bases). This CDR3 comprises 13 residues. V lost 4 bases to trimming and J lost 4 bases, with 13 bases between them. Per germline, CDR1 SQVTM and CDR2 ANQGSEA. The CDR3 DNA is TGCAGCGTTGTGAGCAGGGCCGGCTATGGCTACACCTTC. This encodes CSVVSRAGYGYTF. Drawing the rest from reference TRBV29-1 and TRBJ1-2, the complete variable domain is SAVISQKPSRDICQRGTSLTIQCQVDSQVTMMFWYRQQPGQSLTLIATANQGSEATYESGFVIDKFPISRPNLTFSTLTVSNMSPEDSSIYLCSVVSRAGYGYTFGSGTRLTVV.